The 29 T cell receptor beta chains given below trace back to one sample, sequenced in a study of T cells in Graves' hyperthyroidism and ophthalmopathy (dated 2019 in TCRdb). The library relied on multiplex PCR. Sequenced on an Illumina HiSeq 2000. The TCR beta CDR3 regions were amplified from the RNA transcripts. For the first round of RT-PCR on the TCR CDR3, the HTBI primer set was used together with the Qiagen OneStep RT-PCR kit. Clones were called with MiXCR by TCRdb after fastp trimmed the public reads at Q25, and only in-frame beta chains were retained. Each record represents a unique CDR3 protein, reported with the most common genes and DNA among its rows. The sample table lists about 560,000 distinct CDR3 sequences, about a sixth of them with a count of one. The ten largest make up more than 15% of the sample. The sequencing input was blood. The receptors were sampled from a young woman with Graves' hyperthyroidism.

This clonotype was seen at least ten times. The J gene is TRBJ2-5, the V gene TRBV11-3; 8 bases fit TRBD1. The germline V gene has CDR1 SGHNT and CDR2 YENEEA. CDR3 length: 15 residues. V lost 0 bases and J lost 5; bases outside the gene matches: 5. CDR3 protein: CASSLESGGEETQYF. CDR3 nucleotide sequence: TGTGCCAGCAGCTTAGAGTCAGGGGGCGAGGAGACCCAGTACTTC.

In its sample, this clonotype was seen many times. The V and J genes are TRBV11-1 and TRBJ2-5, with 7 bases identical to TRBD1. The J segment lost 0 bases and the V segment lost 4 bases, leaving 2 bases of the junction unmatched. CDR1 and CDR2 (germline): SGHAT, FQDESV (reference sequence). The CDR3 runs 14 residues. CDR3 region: CASSSGQDQETQYF. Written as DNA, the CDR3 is TGTGCCAGCAGCTCCGGACAGGACCAAGAGACCCAGTACTTC. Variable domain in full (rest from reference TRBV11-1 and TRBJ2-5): EAEVAQSPRYKITEKSQAVAFWCDPISGHATLYWYRQILGQGPELLVQFQDESVVDDSQLPKDRFSAERLKGVDSTLKIQPAELGDSAMYLCASSSGQDQETQYFGPGTRLLVL.

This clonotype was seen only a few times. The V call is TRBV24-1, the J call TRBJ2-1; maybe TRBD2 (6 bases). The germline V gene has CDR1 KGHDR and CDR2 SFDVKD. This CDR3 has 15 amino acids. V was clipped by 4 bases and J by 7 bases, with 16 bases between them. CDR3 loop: CATSDHGLTSNEQFF. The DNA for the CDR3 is TGTGCCACCAGTGACCATGGACTAACGTCAAATGAGCAGTTCTTC.

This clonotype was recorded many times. The DNA of the CDR3 is TGTGCCAGCAGCTTAGCGTCCGGACCCCCCGTTCACGAGCAGTACTTC. The encoded protein is CASSLASGPPVHEQYF. The chain joins TRBV7-6 to TRBJ2-7, with no clear D. V was pared by 0 bases and J by 5 bases, with 17 bases between. The CDR3 has 16 amino acids. Germline V CDR1 and CDR2: SGHVS, FNYEAQ.

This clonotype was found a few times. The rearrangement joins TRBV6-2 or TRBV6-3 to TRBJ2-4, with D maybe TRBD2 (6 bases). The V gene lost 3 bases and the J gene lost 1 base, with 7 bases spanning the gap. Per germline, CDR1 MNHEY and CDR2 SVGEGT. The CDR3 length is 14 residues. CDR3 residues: CASSYGGAKNIQYF. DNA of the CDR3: TGTGCCAGCAGTTATGGGGGGGCCAAAAACATTCAGTACTTC.

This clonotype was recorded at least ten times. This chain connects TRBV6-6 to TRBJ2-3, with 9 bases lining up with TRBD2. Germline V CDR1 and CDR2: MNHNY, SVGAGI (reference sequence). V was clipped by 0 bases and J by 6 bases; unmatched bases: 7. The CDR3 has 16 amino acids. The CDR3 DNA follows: TGTGCCAGCAGTTACTCGTCTAGCGGGGTATCGGATACGCAGTATTTT. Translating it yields CASSYSSSGVSDTQYF.

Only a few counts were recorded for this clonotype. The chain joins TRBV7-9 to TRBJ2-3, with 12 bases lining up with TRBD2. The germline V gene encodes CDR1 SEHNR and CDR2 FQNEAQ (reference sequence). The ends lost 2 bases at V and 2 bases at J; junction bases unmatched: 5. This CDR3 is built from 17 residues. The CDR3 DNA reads TGTGCCAGCAGCTTACTAGCGGGGGGGCCTCTCACAGATACGCAGTATTTT. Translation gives CASSLLAGGPLTDTQYF.

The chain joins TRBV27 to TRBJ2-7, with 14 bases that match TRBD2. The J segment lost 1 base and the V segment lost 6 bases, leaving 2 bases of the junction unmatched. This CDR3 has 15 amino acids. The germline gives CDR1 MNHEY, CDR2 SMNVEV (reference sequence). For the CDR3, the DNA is TGTGCCAGCAGGACTAGCGGGAGGGGTTCCTACGAGCAGTACTTC. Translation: CASRTSGRGSYEQYF.

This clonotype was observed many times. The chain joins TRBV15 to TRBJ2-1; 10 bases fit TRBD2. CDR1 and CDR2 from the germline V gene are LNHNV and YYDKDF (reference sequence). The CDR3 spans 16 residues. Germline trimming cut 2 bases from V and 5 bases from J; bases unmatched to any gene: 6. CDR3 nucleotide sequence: TGTGCCACCAGCAGACGCGGACTAGCGGTAGACAATGAGCAGTTCTTC. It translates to CATSRRGLAVDNEQFF.

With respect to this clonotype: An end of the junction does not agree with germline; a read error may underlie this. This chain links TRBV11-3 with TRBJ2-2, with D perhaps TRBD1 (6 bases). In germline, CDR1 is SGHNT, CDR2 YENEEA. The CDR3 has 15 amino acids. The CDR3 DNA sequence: TGTGCCAACAGCTTGGAAGGGGGAGTCGCCGGGGAGCTGTTTTTT. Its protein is CANSLEGGVAGELFF.

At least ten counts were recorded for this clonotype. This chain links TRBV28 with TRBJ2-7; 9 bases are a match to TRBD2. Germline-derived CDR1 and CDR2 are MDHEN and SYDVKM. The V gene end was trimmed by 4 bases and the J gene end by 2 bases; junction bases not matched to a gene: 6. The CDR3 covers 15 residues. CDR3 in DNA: TGTGCCAGCAGTTGGACCGGGACTAGCCCCTACGAGCAGTACTTC. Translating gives CASSWTGTSPYEQYF. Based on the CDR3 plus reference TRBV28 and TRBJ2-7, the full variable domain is DVKVTQSSRYLVKRTGEKVFLECVQDMDHENMFWYRQDPGLGLRLIYFSYDVKMKEKGDIPEGYSVSREKKERFSLILESASTNQTSMYLCASSWTGTSPYEQYFGPGTRLTVT.

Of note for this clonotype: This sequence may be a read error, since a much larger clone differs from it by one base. CDR3 coding DNA: TGTGCCAGCAGCCAAGGACTAGCGGGAATCTACGAGCAGTACTTC. Protein product: CASSQGLAGIYEQYF. The chain joins TRBV14 to TRBJ2-7; 11 positions agree with TRBD2. Germline values: CDR1 SGHDN, CDR2 FVKESK. V was clipped by 1 base and J by 3 bases; unmatched bases: 2. The CDR3 sequence is 15 residues long.

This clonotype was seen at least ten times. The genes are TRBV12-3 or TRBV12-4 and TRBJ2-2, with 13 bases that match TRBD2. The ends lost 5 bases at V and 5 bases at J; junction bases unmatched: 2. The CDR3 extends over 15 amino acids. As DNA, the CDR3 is TGTGCCAGCAGTAGACTAGCGGGAGGTACCGGGGAGCTGTTTTTT. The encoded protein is CASSRLAGGTGELFF.

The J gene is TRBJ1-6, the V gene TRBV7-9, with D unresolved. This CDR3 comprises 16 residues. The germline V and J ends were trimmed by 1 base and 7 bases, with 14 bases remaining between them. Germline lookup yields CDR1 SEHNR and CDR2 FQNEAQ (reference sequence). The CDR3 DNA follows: TGTGCCAGCAGCTTAGAGATCGGGGTTCCGAATTCACCCCTCCACTTT. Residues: CASSLEIGVPNSPLHF.

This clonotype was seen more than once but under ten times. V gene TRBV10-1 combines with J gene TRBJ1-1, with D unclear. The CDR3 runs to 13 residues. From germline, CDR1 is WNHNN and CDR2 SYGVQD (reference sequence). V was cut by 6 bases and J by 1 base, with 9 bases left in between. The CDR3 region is CASRISANTEAFF. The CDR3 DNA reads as TGCGCCAGCAGGATCTCGGCGAACACTGAAGCTTTCTTT.

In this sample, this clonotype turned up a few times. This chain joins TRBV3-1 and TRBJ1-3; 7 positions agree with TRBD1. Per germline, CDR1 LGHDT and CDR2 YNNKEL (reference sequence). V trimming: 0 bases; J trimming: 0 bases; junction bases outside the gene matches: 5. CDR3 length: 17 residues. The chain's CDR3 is CASSQEGTASSGNTIYF. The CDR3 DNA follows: TGTGCCAGCAGCCAAGAAGGGACAGCGAGCTCTGGAAACACCATATATTTT. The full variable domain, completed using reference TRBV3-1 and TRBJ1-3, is DTAVSQTPKYLVTQMGNDKSIKCEQNLGHDTMYWYKQDSKKFLKIMFSYNNKELIINETVPNRFSPKSPDKAHLNLHINSLELGDSAVYFCASSQEGTASSGNTIYFGEGSWLTVV.

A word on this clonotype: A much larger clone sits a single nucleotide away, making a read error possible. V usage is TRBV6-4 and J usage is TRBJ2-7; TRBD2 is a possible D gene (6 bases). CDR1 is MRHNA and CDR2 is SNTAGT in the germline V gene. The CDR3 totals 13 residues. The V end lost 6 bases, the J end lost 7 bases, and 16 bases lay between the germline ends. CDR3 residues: CASRARRVGEQYF. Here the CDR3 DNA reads TGTGCCAGCAGGGCCCGGAGGGTCGGTGAGCAGTACTTC.

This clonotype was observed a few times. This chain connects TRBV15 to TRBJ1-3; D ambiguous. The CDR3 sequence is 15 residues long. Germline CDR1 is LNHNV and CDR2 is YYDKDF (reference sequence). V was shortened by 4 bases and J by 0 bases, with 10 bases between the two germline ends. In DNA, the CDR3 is TGTGCCACCAGCATTTCGGCCAACTCTGGAAACACCATATATTTT. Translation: CATSISANSGNTIYF.

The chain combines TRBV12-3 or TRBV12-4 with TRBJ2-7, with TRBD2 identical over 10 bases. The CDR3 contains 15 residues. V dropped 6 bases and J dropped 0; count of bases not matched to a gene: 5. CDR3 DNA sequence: TGTGCCAGCAGATTCAGCGGGGGGGGCTCCTACGAGCAGTACTTC. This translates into CASRFSGGGSYEQYF.

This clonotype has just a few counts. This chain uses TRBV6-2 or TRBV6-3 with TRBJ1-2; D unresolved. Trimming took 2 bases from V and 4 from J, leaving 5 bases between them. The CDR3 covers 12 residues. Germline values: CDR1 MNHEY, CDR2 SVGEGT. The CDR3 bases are TGTGCCAGCAGTTACAACGGCTATGGCTACACCTTC. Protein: CASSYNGYGYTF.

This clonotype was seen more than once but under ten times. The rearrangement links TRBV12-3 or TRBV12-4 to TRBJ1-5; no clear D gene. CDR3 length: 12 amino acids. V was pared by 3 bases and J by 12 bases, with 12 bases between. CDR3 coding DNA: TGTGCCAGCAGTTTTGGCCGCCCAGACCAGCATTTT. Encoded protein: CASSFGRPDQHF.

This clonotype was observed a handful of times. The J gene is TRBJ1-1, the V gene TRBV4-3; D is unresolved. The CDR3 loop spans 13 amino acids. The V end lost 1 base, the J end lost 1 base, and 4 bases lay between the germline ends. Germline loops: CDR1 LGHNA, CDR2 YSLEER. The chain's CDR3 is CASSQVSNTEAFF. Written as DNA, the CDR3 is TGCGCCAGCAGCCAAGTTTCGAACACTGAAGCTTTCTTT.

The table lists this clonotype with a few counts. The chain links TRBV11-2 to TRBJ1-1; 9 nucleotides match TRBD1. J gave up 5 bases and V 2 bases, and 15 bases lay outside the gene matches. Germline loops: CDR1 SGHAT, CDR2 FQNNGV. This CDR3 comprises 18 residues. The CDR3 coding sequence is TGTGCCAGCAGCTTACCACTCCCCGGGACAGGGTGGGCGACTGAAGCTTTCTTT. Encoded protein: CASSLPLPGTGWATEAFF.

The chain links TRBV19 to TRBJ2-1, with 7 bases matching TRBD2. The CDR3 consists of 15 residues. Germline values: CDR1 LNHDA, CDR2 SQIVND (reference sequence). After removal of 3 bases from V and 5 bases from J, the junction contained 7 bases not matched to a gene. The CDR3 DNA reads TGTGCCAGTAGTATGGTGGGGGGGGTTCACAATGAGCAGTTCTTC. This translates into CASSMVGGVHNEQFF.

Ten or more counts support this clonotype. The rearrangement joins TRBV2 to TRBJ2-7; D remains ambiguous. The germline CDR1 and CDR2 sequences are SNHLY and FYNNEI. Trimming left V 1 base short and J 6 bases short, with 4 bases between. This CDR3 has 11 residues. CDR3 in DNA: TGTGCCAGCAGTGAAGGCCTCGAGCAGTACTTC. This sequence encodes CASSEGLEQYF.

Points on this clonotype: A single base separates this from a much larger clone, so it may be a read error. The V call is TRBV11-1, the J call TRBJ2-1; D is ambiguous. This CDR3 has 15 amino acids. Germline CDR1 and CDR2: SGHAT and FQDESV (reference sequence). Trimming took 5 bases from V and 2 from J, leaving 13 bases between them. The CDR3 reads CASSGWQQPYNEQFF. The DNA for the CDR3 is TGTGCCAGCAGCGGGTGGCAGCAGCCCTACAATGAGCAGTTCTTC.

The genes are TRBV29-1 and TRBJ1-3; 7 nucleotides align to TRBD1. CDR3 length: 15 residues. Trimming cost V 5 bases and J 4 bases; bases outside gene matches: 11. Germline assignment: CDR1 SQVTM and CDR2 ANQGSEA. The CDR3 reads CSVRTIEGAGNTIYF. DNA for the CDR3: TGCAGCGTTCGGACCATTGAGGGGGCCGGAAACACCATATATTTT.

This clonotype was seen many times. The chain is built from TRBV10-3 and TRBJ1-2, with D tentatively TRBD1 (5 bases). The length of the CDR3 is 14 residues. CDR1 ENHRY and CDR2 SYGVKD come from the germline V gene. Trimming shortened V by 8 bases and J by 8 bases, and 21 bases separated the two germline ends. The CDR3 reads CAIPKGSTGRGYTF. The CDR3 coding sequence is TGTGCCATCCCGAAGGGGTCGACGGGGAGGGGCTACACCTTC.

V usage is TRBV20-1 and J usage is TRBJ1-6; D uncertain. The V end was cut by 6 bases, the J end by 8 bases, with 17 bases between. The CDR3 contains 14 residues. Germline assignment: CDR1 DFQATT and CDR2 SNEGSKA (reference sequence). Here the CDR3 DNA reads TGCAGTGCCTCGGTCGAGCAGAGGGATTCACCCCTCCACTTT. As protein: CSASVEQRDSPLHF.